The following is a TCR beta chain sequence with its context. Antigen specificity is unknown. This entry belongs to a study of T cell responses to AZD1222 COVID-19 vaccine. Study-wide points: Clonal diversity was possibly underestimated, and white British individuals and females predominated among donors. CD4 TCRs linked to vaccination spanned spike, dominating at 160-218 and 743-854. Among AZD1222 vaccinees, only 5 to 7 were seropositive at baseline.

Germline lookup yields CDR1 GTSNPN and CDR2 SVGIG (reference sequence). The V end was cut by 8 bases, the J end by 2 bases, with 12 bases between. The CDR3 is 13 amino acids. Second-dose schedules of about 4 or about 12 weeks were combined. Sequencing was performed with immunoSEQ multiplex PCR; in TCRdb, only in-frame clones are kept and a portion is missing. The sample lists approximately 45,000 clones, approximately 89% occurring once. The sequence came from an adult who received the AZD1222 COVID-19 vaccine. This material consisted of peripheral blood, taken 28 days after the second AZD1222 dose. The J gene is TRBJ1-4, the V gene TRBV30; D uncertain. CDR3 sequence reads: CAATRTTNEKLFF. The CDR3 DNA reads as TGTGCCGCAACCAGGACCACTAATGAAAAACTGTTTTTT.